The TCR beta chain described here comes from a study of blood T cell repertoires in COVID-19. In the study overall: The origin of the acute and convalescent COVID-19 samples was the United States, Italy and Spain. The cDNA or gDNA used as material had been derived from T cells, B-cell-depleted T cells, or PBMCs.

Under the authors' procedure: The assay estimated nucleated cells by amplifying reference gene primers. Clones were sequenced by immunoSEQ multiplex PCR, and TCRdb holds only the in-frame ones, with some missing. V, J and clone size are those of that table, while D and trimming were read from the DNA. The sample shows about 380,000 clones, 70% to 85% of them seen only once. The receptor comes from a human donor with acute or convalescent COVID-19. The donor label of this sample is uncertain. The source material was peripheral blood.

In DNA, the CDR3 is TGTGCCAGCAGCCAAGGTCTAGATACGCAGTATTTT. Amino acids: CASSQGLDTQYF. The chain employs TRBV4-2 and TRBJ2-3; D not resolved. The V end lost 1 base, the J end lost 5 bases, and 4 bases lay between the germline ends. CDR3 size: 12 residues. Germline V lookup: CDR1 LGHNA, CDR2 YNFKEQ.